This T cell receptor beta chain was recorded in a study of blood T cell repertoires in COVID-19. The wider study: The cDNA or gDNA used as material had been derived from T cells, B-cell-depleted T cells, or PBMCs.

As handled by the study authors: The authors estimated nucleated cell counts from reference gene primer amplification. The protocol was immunoSEQ multiplex PCR, while the TCRdb copy is restricted to in-frame clones and leaves out a portion. V and J calls and clone size are those listed in that table; D and trimming were worked out from the DNA. The sample comprises 160,000 or so clones, around 83% of which are singletons, and over 10% rests with the top ten. This CDR3 has 16 residues. Trimming shortened V by 6 bases and J by 4 bases, and 18 bases separated the two germline ends. CDR1 and CDR2 (germline): MNHEY, SVGEGT.

The source is a man in his 70s who had recovered from COVID-19. Sequencing was done on a sample of peripheral blood. The chain is built from TRBV6-2 or TRBV6-3 and TRBJ2-2, with D possibly TRBD2 on 5 matching bases. CDR3 nucleotides: TGTGCCAGCAGCCGGTTAGACGGCGGGCTCACCGGGGAGCTGTTTTTT. Amino acid sequence: CASSRLDGGLTGELFF.